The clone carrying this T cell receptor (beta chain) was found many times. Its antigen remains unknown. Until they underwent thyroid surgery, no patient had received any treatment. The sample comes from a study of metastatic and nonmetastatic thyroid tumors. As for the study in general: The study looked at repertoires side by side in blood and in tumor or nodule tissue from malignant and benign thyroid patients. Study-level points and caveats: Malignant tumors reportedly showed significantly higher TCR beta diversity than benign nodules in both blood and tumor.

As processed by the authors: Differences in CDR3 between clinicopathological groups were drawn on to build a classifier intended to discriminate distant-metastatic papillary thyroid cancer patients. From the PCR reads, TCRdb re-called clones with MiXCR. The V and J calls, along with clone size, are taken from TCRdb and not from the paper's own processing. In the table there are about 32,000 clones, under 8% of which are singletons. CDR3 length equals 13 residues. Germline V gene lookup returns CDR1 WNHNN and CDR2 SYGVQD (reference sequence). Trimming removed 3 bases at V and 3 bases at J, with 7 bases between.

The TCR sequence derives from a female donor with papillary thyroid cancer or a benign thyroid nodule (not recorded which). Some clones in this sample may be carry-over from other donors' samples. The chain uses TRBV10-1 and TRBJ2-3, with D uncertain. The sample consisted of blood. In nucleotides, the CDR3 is TGCGCCAGCAGTGATGCTGGGACAGATACGCAGTATTTT. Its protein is CASSDAGTDTQYF.